Each of the 30 T cell receptor beta chains below was sequenced from the same sample in a study of identical twins. TCRdb independently ran MiXCR on the 5' RACE reads; one entry per CDR3 protein. Of 700,000 or so distinct CDR3 sequences listed, over 8.5% are singletons. These data were likewise used in another study, on yellow fever vaccine responses in identical twins.

Specimen: PBMCs. The receptors here all came from a woman between 18 and 29 years old in good health.

The chain uses TRBV27 and TRBJ2-3; the D is unclear. V gave up 4 bases and J gave up 2 bases, with 10 bases separating them. The CDR3 sequence is 14 residues long. Germline V gives CDR1 MNHEY, CDR2 SMNVEV (reference sequence). This CDR3 is CASSSTSVTDTQYF. The CDR3 nucleotides read TGTGCCAGCAGTTCAACATCTGTCACAGATACGCAGTATTTT.

CDR3 nucleotides: TGTGCCAGCAGCTTAGCGGGGCGTGGGGAAAAACTGTTTTTT. It specifies CASSLAGRGEKLFF. The chain is built from TRBV7-8 and TRBJ1-4, with D possibly TRBD1 on 5 matching bases. The germline CDR1 and CDR2 sequences are SGHVS and FQNEAQ. The ends were cut back, 0 bases at V and 8 bases at J, with 10 bases in the middle. The CDR3 spans 14 residues.

The J gene is TRBJ2-2, the V gene TRBV4-3; D perhaps matches TRBD2 (6 bases). The CDR3 is made up of 14 amino acids. Trimming left V 7 bases short and J 4 bases short, with 13 bases between. Germline V gene sequence: CDR1 LGHNA, CDR2 YSLEER. The DNA for the CDR3 is TGCGCCAGCACCGGGACTTTAGGCACCGGGGAGCTGTTTTTT. Translated, it gives CASTGTLGTGELFF.

This clonotype was recorded at least ten times. The V call is TRBV4-2, the J call TRBJ2-7; 9 positions match TRBD2. V dropped 0 bases and J dropped 4; count of bases not matched to a gene: 4. The CDR3 spans 15 residues. Germline V CDR1 and CDR2: LGHNA, YNFKEQ. CDR3 DNA sequence: TGTGCCAGCAGCCAAGAAGCGGGGGGTTTTTACGAGCAGTACTTC. This encodes CASSQEAGGFYEQYF.

In its sample, this clonotype was seen a few times. CDR3 region: CASSFPRTGAKNIQYF. CDR3 nucleotide sequence: TGTGCCAGCAGCTTCCCCCGGACTGGGGCCAAAAACATTCAGTACTTC. The V and J genes are TRBV5-8 and TRBJ2-4; weak D call: TRBD2 (5 bases). The ends were cut back, 2 bases at V and 1 base at J, with 13 bases in the middle. Germline V gives CDR1 SGHTS, CDR2 YDEGEE. The CDR3 is made up of 16 amino acids.

This clonotype was recorded a few times. This sequence joins TRBV11-1 and TRBJ2-3; 7 nucleotides agree with TRBD1. The V segment lost 0 bases and the J segment 4 bases; nucleotides outside the gene matches: 19. The length of the CDR3 is 20 residues. CDR1 is SGHAT and CDR2 is FQDESV in the germline V gene (reference sequence). The CDR3 spells CASSLAVLGTVGVGPDTQYF. The CDR3 DNA follows: TGTGCCAGCAGCTTAGCTGTTCTAGGGACAGTCGGTGTCGGTCCAGATACGCAGTATTTT.

J is TRBJ1-1 and V is TRBV3-1, with a tentative D call TRBD1 (5 bases). V lost 11 bases, J lost 1 base, and 20 bases lay in between. Germline V gene lookup returns CDR1 LGHDT and CDR2 YNNKEL (reference sequence). This CDR3 is 15 amino acids long. Here the CDR3 DNA reads TGTGCCTCCTGCCAAGGACGGGGCCAGAACACTGAAGCTTTCTTT. Translated, it gives CASCQGRGQNTEAFF.

Only a few counts were recorded for this clonotype. The rearrangement links TRBV20-1 to TRBJ2-1, with D possibly called TRBD1 or TRBD2 (5 bases each). Germline CDR1 DFQATT, CDR2 SNEGSKA (reference sequence). The CDR3 consists of 12 residues. V was shortened by 6 bases and J by 8 bases, with 14 bases between the two germline ends. In DNA, the CDR3 is TGCAGTGCCGCCGGGACCATGGATGAGCAGTTCTTC. It yields the protein CSAAGTMDEQFF.

This clonotype has only a few counts. The rearrangement links TRBV4-3 to TRBJ2-1, with TRBD2 matching 8 bases. Germline trimming cut 9 bases from V and 8 bases from J; bases unmatched to any gene: 15. The CDR3 consists of 15 residues. In germline, CDR1 is LGHNA, CDR2 YSLEER. The CDR3: CASATISGRGDEQFF. CDR3 DNA sequence: TGCGCCAGTGCCACAATCAGCGGGAGAGGGGATGAGCAGTTCTTC.

This chain joins TRBV12-3 or TRBV12-4 and TRBJ2-7; D gene ambiguous. The ends were cut back, 5 bases at V and 5 bases at J, with 10 bases in the middle. The CDR3 extends over 12 amino acids. The CDR3 spells CASSPYMDEQYF. CDR3 coding DNA: TGTGCCAGCAGTCCATATATGGACGAGCAGTACTTC.

This clonotype was seen more than once but under ten times. The rearrangement uses TRBV7-9 and TRBJ1-4, with a tentative D call TRBD1 (5 bases). V lost 6 bases to trimming and J lost 8 bases, with 16 bases between them. Germline CDR1 and CDR2: SEHNR and FQNEAQ (reference sequence). This CDR3 region has 14 residues. CDR3: CASRSRGEGEKLFF. Here the CDR3 DNA reads TGTGCCAGCAGATCCAGAGGGGAAGGGGAAAAACTGTTTTTT. Together with reference TRBV7-9 and TRBJ1-4, the CDR3 gives the full variable domain: DTGVSQNPRHKITKRGQNVTFRCDPISEHNRLYWYRQTLGQGPEFLTYFQNEAQLEKSRLLSDRFSAERPKGSFSTLEIQRTEQGDSAMYLCASRSRGEGEKLFFGSGTQLSVL.

The chain has TRBV27 and TRBJ2-1; D gene ambiguous. The CDR3 spans 14 residues. CDR1 is MNHEY and CDR2 is SMNVEV in the germline V gene (reference sequence). Trimming stripped 3 bases from V and 4 bases from J, with 10 bases between. The CDR3 nucleotides are TGTGCCAGCAGTTTGGTGCAAAAATACAATGAGCAGTTCTTC. Translation gives CASSLVQKYNEQFF.

V usage is TRBV15 and J usage is TRBJ2-7, with a weak D call TRBD1 (6 bases). The V gene's germline CDR1 is LNHNV and CDR2 YYDKDF (reference sequence). There are 17 residues in the CDR3. V gave up 0 bases and J gave up 2 bases, with 17 bases separating them. The CDR3: CATSREIKTGFTYEQYF. In nucleotides, the CDR3 is TGTGCCACCAGCAGAGAAATAAAGACAGGTTTCACCTACGAGCAGTACTTC.

This clonotype has more than one count but fewer than ten. The rearrangement links TRBV12-3 or TRBV12-4 to TRBJ1-3; maybe TRBD1 (6 bases). This CDR3 has 13 residues. V was clipped by 6 bases and J by 2 bases, with 8 bases between them. The CDR3 nucleotides read TGTGCCAGCAGCAGGACAGCTGGAAACACCATATATTTT. It is translated as CASSRTAGNTIYF.

The chain links TRBV20-1 to TRBJ2-7; TRBD2 agrees at 13 bases. V dropped 7 bases and J dropped 6; count of bases not matched to a gene: 6. The germline V gene has CDR1 DFQATT and CDR2 SNEGSKA (reference sequence). The CDR3 covers 13 residues. CDR3 nucleotides: TGCAGTGGAAGGACTAGCGGGAGTTTCGAGCAGTACTTC. Residues: CSGRTSGSFEQYF.

This clonotype was observed a handful of times. The chain couples TRBV12-3 or TRBV12-4 to TRBJ1-5; D remains unclear. The CDR3 sequence is 15 residues long. V gave up 2 bases and J gave up 1 base, with 9 bases separating them. CDR3 DNA sequence: TGTGCCAGCAGTTTAAACGGGGAGAGCAATCAGCCCCAGCATTTT. It encodes CASSLNGESNQPQHF.

This chain uses TRBV5-6 with TRBJ2-7; D tentatively reads TRBD1 or TRBD2 (6 bases each). Germline CDR1 is SGHDT and CDR2 is YYEEEE. This CDR3 is built from 14 residues. V was trimmed by 4 bases and J by 6 bases, leaving 17 bases between them. The CDR3 sequence is CASSHGRGVGEQYF. CDR3 DNA: TGTGCCAGCAGCCATGGAAGGGGGGTTGGCGAGCAGTACTTC.

This rearrangement joins TRBV7-2 to TRBJ2-1, with 9 bases fitting TRBD2. From germline, CDR1 is SGHTA and CDR2 FQGNSA. Trimming removed 3 bases from V and 10 bases from J; junction bases left unmatched: 13. CDR3 length: 16 residues. CDR3 sequence: CASSLVGSGSPVEQFF. For the CDR3, the DNA is TGTGCCAGCAGCTTGGTCGGTAGCGGGAGTCCGGTAGAGCAGTTCTTC.

This clonotype has more than one count but fewer than ten. V usage is TRBV11-2 and J usage is TRBJ2-7, with 9 bases aligning to TRBD1. Trimming removed 5 bases from V and 2 bases from J; junction bases left unmatched: 16. The germline CDR1 and CDR2 sequences are SGHAT and FQNNGV. CDR3 length equals 18 residues. Here the CDR3 reads CASSPSGDRAVHPYEQYF. As DNA, the CDR3 is TGTGCCAGCAGCCCCTCAGGGGACAGGGCCGTACATCCCTACGAGCAGTACTTC. Filled out from reference TRBV11-2 and TRBJ2-7, the complete variable domain reads EAGVAQSPRYKIIEKRQSVAFWCNPISGHATLYWYQQILGQGPKLLIQFQNNGVVDDSQLPKDRFSAERLKGVDSTLKIQPAKLEDSAVYLCASSPSGDRAVHPYEQYFGPGTRLTVT.

In this sample, this clonotype turned up many times. The chain is built from TRBV24-1 and TRBJ2-1; the match to TRBD2 covers 12 bases. This CDR3 is built from 16 residues. The germline CDR1 and CDR2 sequences are KGHDR and SFDVKD. V gave up 1 base and J gave up 9 bases; unmatched junction bases: 6. The CDR3 region is CATSDFTSGGSAEQFF. As DNA, the CDR3 is TGTGCCACCAGTGATTTCACTAGCGGGGGGAGCGCTGAGCAGTTCTTC.

The rearrangement uses TRBV10-3 and TRBJ1-3, with D possibly being TRBD1 (6 bases). Trimming removed 5 bases from V and 4 bases from J, with 9 bases in between. In germline, CDR1 is ENHRY, CDR2 SYGVKD. This CDR3 region has 13 residues. The CDR3 region is CAISTQGGNTIYF. In nucleotides, the CDR3 is TGTGCCATCAGTACCCAGGGGGGAAACACCATATATTTT.

V usage is TRBV7-2 and J usage is TRBJ2-1, with 12 positions matching TRBD2. This CDR3 comprises 15 residues. J lost 7 bases, V lost 5 bases, and 6 bases had no gene match. Germline assignment: CDR1 SGHTA and CDR2 FQGNSA. This CDR3 reads CASSKTSGSSNEQFF. The CDR3 nucleotides are TGTGCCAGCAGCAAGACTAGCGGGAGTAGTAATGAGCAGTTCTTC.

V and J are TRBV5-1 and TRBJ2-7; 13 bases fit TRBD2. The CDR3 consists of 16 residues. After removal of 4 bases from V and 5 bases from J, the junction contained 9 bases not matched to a gene. Germline V gene sequence: CDR1 SGHRS, CDR2 YFSETQ. CDR3 loop: CASSTPRLAGGNEQYF. DNA for the CDR3: TGCGCCAGCAGCACCCCCCGACTAGCGGGAGGAAACGAGCAGTACTTC.

This clonotype was observed a few times. This rearrangement joins TRBV7-9 to TRBJ2-5, with TRBD2 identical over 10 bases. V lost 3 bases and J lost 1; bases outside the gene matches: 8. The CDR3 contains 17 residues. Germline V gene sequence: CDR1 SEHNR, CDR2 FQNEAQ (reference sequence). The CDR3 here is CASSFPRGLAAQETQYF. In nucleotides, the CDR3 is TGTGCCAGCAGCTTTCCCCGTGGACTAGCGGCCCAAGAGACCCAGTACTTC.

This clonotype was picked up a small number of times. This rearrangement joins TRBV7-2 to TRBJ2-3; no clear D gene. V gave up 5 bases and J gave up 0 bases, with 12 bases separating them. CDR3 size: 15 residues. CDR1 is SGHTA and CDR2 is FQGNSA in the germline V gene. The CDR3: CASSPLAISTDTQYF. In nucleotides, the CDR3 is TGTGCCAGCAGCCCGCTTGCCATAAGCACAGATACGCAGTATTTT.

This clonotype was counted a few times. This chain links TRBV12-3 or TRBV12-4 with TRBJ2-2; 7 bases fit TRBD1. CDR3 length equals 17 residues. V was clipped by 5 bases and J by 4 bases; unmatched bases: 13. The CDR3 reads CASSGAGGRGSTGELFF. The CDR3 nucleotides read TGTGCCAGCAGTGGGGCAGGGGGAAGGGGGAGCACCGGGGAGCTGTTTTTT.

The V and J genes are TRBV20-1 and TRBJ2-3; TRBD2 agrees at 11 bases. The CDR3 loop spans 15 amino acids. Germline assignment: CDR1 DFQATT and CDR2 SNEGSKA (reference sequence). V lost 5 bases to trimming and J lost 0 bases; unmatched junction nucleotides: 4. The CDR3 loop reads CSAYLAGGSTDTQYF. Written as DNA, the CDR3 is TGCAGTGCTTATCTAGCGGGGGGCAGCACAGATACGCAGTATTTT.

This clonotype was counted between two and nine times. The chain links TRBV12-3 or TRBV12-4 to TRBJ2-7, with a tentative D call TRBD2 (5 bases). The V gene lost 5 bases and the J gene lost 4 bases, with 9 bases spanning the gap. This CDR3 has 12 residues. The CDR3 loop is CASSGSFYEQYF. The CDR3 DNA reads as TGTGCCAGCAGTGGGAGCTTTTACGAGCAGTACTTC.

Here the CDR3 DNA reads TGTGCCAGCAGTTACTTCCTAGCGGAAACCTACGAGCAGTACTTC. This codes for CASSYFLAETYEQYF. J is TRBJ2-7 and V is TRBV6-2 or TRBV6-3; the match to TRBD2 covers 7 bases. The CDR3 runs 15 residues. V trimming: 1 base; J trimming: 2 bases; junction bases outside the gene matches: 5. CDR1 MNHEY and CDR2 SVGEGT come from the germline V gene.

The chain carries TRBV5-1 and TRBJ2-1; TRBD1 matches at 8 bases. CDR3 length: 15 amino acids. The junction had 5 bases not matched to a gene; V was cut back by 2 bases and J by 4 bases. Looked up from germline, CDR1 is SGHRS and CDR2 is YFSETQ. CDR3 loop: CASSFGQGTYNEQFF. Here the CDR3 DNA reads TGCGCCAGCAGCTTCGGACAGGGAACGTACAATGAGCAGTTCTTC. The full variable domain, rest sourced from reference TRBV5-1 and TRBJ2-1, is KAGVTQTPRYLIKTRGQQVTLSCSPISGHRSVSWYQQTPGQGLQFLFEYFSETQRNKGNFPGRFSGRQFSNSRSEMNVSTLELGDSALYLCASSFGQGTYNEQFFGPGTRLTVL.